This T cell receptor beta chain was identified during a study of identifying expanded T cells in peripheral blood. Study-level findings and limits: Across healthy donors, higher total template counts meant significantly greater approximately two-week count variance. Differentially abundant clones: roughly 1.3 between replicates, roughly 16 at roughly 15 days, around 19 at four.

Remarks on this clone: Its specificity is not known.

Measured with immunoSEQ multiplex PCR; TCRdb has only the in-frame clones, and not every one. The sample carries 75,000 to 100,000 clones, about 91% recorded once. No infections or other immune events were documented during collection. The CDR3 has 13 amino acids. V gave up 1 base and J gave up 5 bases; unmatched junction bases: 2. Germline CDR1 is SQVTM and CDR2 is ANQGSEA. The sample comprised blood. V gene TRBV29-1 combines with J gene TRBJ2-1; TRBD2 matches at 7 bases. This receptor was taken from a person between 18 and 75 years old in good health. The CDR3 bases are TGCAGCGTTGAAGGCCTAGCGGACAATGAGCAGTTCTTC. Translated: CSVEGLADNEQFF.